The present entry profiles one T cell receptor beta chain with its context. What it recognizes is unknown. This entry comes from a study of T cell responses to AZD1222 COVID-19 vaccine. Study-wide results and caveats: Spike-specific TCR breadth and depth both grew after two AZD1222 doses. Nearly half of the spike-specific TCRs reportedly recognize variant regions that carry no mutations. It was only after the peak T cell response that any repertoires were sampled.

In germline, CDR1 is LNHDA, CDR2 SQIVND (reference sequence). Trimming removed 5 bases at V and 0 bases at J, with 7 bases between. The CDR3 is made up of 13 amino acids. This table comes from immunoSEQ multiplex PCR, and its TCRdb copy is limited to in-frame clones, with some not included. Of some 150,000 clones in the sample, around nine tenths were seen once. The sequenced sample was peripheral blood, obtained after recovery from COVID-19. This chain connects TRBV19 to TRBJ1-1; D is undetermined. The receptor comes from an adult who had recovered from COVID-19. This CDR3 reads CASSQALNTEAFF. CDR3 sequence (DNA): TGTGCCAGTAGTCAGGCGCTGAACACTGAAGCTTTCTTT.